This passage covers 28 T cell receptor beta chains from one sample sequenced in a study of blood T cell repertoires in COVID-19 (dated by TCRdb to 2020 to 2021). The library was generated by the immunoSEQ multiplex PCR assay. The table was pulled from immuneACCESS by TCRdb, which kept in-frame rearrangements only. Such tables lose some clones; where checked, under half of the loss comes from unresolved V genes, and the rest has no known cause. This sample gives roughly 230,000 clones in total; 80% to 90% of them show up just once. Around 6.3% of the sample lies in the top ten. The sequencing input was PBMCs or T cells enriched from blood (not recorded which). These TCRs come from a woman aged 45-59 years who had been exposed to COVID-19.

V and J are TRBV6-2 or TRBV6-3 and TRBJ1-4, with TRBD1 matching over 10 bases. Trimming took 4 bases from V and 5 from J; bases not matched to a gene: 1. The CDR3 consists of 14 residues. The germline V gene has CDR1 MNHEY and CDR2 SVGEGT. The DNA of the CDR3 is TGTGCCAGCAGTTTGGGACAGGGGAATGAAAAACTGTTTTTT. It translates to CASSLGQGNEKLFF.

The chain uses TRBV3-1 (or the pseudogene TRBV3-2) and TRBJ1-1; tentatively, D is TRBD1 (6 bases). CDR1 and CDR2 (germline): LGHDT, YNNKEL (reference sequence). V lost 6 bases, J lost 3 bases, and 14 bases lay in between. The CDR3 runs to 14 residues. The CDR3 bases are TGTGCCAGCAGTCGAACTACAGGGCACACTGAAGCTTTCTTT. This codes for CASSRTTGHTEAFF.

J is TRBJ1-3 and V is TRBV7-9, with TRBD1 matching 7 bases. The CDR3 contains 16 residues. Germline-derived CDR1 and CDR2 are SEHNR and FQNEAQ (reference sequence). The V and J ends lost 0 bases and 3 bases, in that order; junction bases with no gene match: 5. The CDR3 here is CASSLATQGFGNTIYF. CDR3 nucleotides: TGTGCCAGCAGCTTAGCGACACAGGGGTTTGGAAACACCATATATTTT.

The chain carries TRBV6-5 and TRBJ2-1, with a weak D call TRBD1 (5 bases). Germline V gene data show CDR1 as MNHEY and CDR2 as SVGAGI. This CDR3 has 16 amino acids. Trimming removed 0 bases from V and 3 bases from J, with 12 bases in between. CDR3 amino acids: CASSYSGTGHYNEQFF. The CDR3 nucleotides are TGTGCCAGCAGTTACTCGGGCACAGGCCACTACAATGAGCAGTTCTTC.

CDR3 sequence (DNA): TGTGCCTGGAGCCCGGGACACAAGAACACTGAAGCTTTCTTT. Residues: CAWSPGHKNTEAFF. V is TRBV30 and J is TRBJ1-1; a weak D match, TRBD1 (6 bases). The CDR3 contains 14 residues. Germline V gives CDR1 GTSNPN, CDR2 SVGIG (reference sequence). V dropped 3 bases and J dropped 1 base, with 12 bases sitting between them.

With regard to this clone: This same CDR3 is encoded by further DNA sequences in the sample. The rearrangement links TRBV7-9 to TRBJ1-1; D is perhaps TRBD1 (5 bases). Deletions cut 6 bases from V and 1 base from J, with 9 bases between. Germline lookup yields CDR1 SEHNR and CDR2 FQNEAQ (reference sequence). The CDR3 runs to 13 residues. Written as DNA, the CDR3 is TGTGCCAGCAGTCTTGGACAGAACACTGAAGCTTTCTTT. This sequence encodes CASSLGQNTEAFF.

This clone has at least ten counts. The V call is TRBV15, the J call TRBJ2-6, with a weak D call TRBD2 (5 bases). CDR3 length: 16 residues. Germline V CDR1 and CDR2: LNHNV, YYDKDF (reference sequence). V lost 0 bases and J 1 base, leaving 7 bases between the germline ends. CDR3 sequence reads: CATSRDSGSGANVLTF. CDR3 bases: TGTGCCACCAGCAGAGATTCGGGGTCTGGGGCCAACGTCCTGACTTTC. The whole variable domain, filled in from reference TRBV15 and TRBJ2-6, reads DAMVIQNPRYQVTQFGKPVTLSCSQTLNHNVMYWYQQKSSQAPKLLFHYYDKDFNNEADTPDNFQSRRPNTSFCFLDIRSPGLGDTAMYLCATSRDSGSGANVLTFGAGSRLTVL.

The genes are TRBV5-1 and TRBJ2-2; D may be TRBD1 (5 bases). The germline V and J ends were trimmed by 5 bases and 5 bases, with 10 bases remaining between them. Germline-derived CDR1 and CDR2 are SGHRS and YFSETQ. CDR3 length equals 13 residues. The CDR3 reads CASRPGKTGELFF. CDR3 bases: TGCGCCAGCAGGCCAGGGAAGACCGGGGAGCTGTTTTTT.

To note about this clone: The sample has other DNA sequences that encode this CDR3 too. The CDR3 spells CASSPGLQETQYF. The CDR3, as DNA: TGTGCCAGCTCACCGGGACTACAAGAGACCCAGTACTTC. The V gene is TRBV18, the J gene TRBJ2-5; TRBD2 aligns across 7 bases. CDR3 length: 13 residues. V dropped 3 bases and J dropped 2; count of bases not matched to a gene: 0. Germline V gene sequence: CDR1 KGHSH, CDR2 LQKENI.

The CDR3 here is CATHRRVSGANVLTF. As DNA, the CDR3 is TGTGCCACCCACCGCAGGGTTTCTGGGGCCAACGTCCTGACTTTC. V gene TRBV6-5 combines with J gene TRBJ2-6, with TRBD1 as a possible D gene (5 bases). Germline V gene lookup returns CDR1 MNHEY and CDR2 SVGAGI. The CDR3 sequence is 15 residues long. With 10 bases removed from V and 1 base from J, the gap between germline ends came to 14 bases.

CDR3 sequence reads: CASSYTPGTSYEQYF. The DNA for the CDR3 is TGTGCCAGCAGTTATACCCCGGGTACCTCCTACGAGCAGTACTTC. The rearrangement joins TRBV3-1 (or the pseudogene TRBV3-2) to TRBJ2-7, with D uncertain. Per germline, CDR1 LGHDT and CDR2 YNNKEL (reference sequence). The ends were cut back, 6 bases at V and 0 bases at J, with 15 bases in the middle. The CDR3 consists of 15 residues.

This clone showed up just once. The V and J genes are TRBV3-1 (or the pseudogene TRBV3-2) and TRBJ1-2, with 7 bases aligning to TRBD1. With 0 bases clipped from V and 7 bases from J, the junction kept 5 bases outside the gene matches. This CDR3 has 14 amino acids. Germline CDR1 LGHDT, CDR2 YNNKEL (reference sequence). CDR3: CASSQDWDSAGYTF. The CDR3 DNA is TGTGCCAGCAGCCAAGATTGGGACAGTGCTGGCTACACCTTC.

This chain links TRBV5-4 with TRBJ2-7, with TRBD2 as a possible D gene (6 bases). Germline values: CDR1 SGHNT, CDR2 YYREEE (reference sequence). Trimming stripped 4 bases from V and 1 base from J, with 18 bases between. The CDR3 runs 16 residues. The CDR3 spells CASSAFAWDSSYEQYF. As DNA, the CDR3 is TGTGCCAGCAGCGCCTTCGCATGGGACTCTTCCTACGAGCAGTACTTC.

In DNA form, the CDR3 reads TGTGCCAGCAGCAAAGCTGTTCTTGGGACAGAGTCGCTGAACACTGAAGCTTTCTTT. This translates into CASSKAVLGTESLNTEAFF. The rearrangement uses TRBV21-1 and TRBJ1-1; TRBD1 is the table's D call, not checked against the DNA. TRBV21-1 is a pseudogene segment. CDR3 length: 19 residues.

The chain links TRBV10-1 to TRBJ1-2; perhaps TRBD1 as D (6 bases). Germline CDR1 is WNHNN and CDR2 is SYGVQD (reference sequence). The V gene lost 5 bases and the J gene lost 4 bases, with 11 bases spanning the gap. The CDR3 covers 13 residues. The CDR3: CASSRGGIYGYTF. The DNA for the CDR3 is TGCGCCAGCAGTAGGGGGGGGATCTATGGCTACACCTTC.

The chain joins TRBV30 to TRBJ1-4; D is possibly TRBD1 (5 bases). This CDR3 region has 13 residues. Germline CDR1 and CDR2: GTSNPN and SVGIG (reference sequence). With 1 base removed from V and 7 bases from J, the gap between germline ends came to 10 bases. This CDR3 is CAWSAGTPEKLFF. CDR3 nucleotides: TGTGCCTGGAGTGCCGGGACTCCTGAAAAACTGTTTTTT.

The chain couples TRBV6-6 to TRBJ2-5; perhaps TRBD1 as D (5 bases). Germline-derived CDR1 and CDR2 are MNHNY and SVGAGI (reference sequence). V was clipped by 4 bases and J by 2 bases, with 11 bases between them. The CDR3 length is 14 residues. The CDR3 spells CASSFVTAQETQYF. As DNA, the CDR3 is TGTGCCAGCAGTTTTGTGACAGCACAAGAGACCCAGTACTTC.

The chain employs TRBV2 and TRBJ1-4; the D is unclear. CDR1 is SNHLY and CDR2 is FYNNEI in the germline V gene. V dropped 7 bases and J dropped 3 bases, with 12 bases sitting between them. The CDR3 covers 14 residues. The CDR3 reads CASTPPLPNEKLFF. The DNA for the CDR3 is TGTGCCAGCACCCCCCCACTCCCTAATGAAAAACTGTTTTTT.

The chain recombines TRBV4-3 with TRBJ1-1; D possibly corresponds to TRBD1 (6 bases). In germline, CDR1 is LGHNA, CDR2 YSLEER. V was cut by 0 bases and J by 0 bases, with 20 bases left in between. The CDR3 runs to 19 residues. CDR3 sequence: CASSQDTLGTSIMNTEAFF. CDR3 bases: TGCGCCAGCAGCCAAGACACCCTTGGGACATCGATTATGAACACTGAAGCTTTCTTT.

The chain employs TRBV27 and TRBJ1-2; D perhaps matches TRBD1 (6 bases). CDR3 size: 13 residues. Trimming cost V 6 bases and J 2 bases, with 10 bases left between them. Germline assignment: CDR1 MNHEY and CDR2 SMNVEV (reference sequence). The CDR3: CASRATGNYGYTF. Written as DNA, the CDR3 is TGTGCCAGCAGGGCTACAGGGAACTATGGCTACACCTTC.

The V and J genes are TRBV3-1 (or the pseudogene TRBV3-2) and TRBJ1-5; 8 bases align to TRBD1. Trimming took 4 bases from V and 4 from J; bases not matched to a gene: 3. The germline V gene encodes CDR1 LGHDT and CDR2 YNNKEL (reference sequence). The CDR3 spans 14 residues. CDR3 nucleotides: TGTGCCAGCAGCCGCCGACAGGGGAATCAGCCCCAGCATTTT. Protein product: CASSRRQGNQPQHF.

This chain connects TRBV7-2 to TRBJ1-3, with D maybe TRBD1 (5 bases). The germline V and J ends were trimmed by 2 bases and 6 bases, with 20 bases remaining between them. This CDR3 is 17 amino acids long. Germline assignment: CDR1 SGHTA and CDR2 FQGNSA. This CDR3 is CASSLILSSGNKNTIYF. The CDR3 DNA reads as TGTGCCAGCAGCTTAATTCTTTCCTCAGGGAATAAAAACACCATATATTTT. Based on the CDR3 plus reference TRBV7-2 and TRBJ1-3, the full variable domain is GAGVSQSPSNKVTEKGKDVELRCDPISGHTALYWYRQSLGQGLEFLIYFQGNSAPDKSGLPSDRFSAERTGGSVSTLTIQRTQQEDSAVYLCASSLILSSGNKNTIYFGEGSWLTVV.

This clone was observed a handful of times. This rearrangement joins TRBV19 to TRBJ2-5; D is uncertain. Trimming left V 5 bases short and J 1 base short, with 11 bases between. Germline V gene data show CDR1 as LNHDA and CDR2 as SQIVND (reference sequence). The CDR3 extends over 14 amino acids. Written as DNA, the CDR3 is TGTGCCAGTAGTCTGACCGGGTTCCAAGAGACCCAGTACTTC. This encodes CASSLTGFQETQYF.

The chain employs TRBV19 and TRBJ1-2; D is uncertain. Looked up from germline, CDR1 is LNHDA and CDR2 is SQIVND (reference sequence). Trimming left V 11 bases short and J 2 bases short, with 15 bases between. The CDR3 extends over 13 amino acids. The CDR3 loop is CAGSSSKNYGYTF. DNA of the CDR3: TGTGCCGGAAGTAGTAGCAAGAACTATGGCTACACCTTC.

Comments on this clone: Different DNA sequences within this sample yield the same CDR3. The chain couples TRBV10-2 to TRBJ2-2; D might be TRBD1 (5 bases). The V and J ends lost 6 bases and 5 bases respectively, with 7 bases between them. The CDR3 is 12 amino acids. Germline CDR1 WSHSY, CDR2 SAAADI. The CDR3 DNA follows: TGCGCCAGCAGCGCAGGGACCGGGGAGCTGTTTTTT. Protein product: CASSAGTGELFF.

CDR3 sequence: CASSRISGGEQYF. The CDR3 nucleotides are TGTGCCAGCAGCCGGATCTCTGGCGGCGAGCAGTACTTC. This chain joins TRBV6-2 or TRBV6-3 and TRBJ2-7; D not resolved. Trimming pared 6 bases from V and 6 bases from J, leaving 15 bases between. Germline V CDR1 and CDR2: MNHEY, SVGEGT. The CDR3 sequence is 13 residues long.

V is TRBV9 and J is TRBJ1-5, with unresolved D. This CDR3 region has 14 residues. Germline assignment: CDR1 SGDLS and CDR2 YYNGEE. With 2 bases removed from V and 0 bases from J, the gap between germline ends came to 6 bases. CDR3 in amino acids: CASSVGVSNQPQHF. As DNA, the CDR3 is TGTGCCAGCAGCGTGGGCGTTAGCAATCAGCCCCAGCATTTT.

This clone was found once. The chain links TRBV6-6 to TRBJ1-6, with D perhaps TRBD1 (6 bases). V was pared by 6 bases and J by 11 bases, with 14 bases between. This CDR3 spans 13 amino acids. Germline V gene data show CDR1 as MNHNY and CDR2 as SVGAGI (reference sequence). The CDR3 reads CASSQGNLTPLHF. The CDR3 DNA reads TGTGCCAGCAGCCAGGGGAACCTAACACCCCTCCACTTT.